This TCR beta chain is from a study of response to subunit inactivated influenza vaccine. The study's findings and limits: Each seasonal influenza vaccination, the authors suggested, recruits few new T cells.

This clonotype appeared a few times. Its specificity is unknown. TCRdb re-analysed the RT-PCR reads in MiXCR, keeping a single row per CDR3 protein. This sample has approximately 170,000 distinct CDR3 sequences, with approximately 14% found just once. The CDR3 is made up of 15 amino acids. V lost 4 bases to trimming and J lost 5 bases, with 19 bases between them. From germline, CDR1 is SGHNT and CDR2 YYREEE (reference sequence). This chain connects TRBV5-4 to TRBJ2-7; maybe TRBD1 (6 bases). The sample consisted of CD8+ T cells sorted from PBMCs, taken about 5 days after vaccination. The TCR was taken from a man between 50 and 59 years old who received an inactivated influenza vaccine. In DNA form, the CDR3 reads TGTGCCAGCAGCGACCCTAAGAGGGGGTTCAACGAGCAGTACTTC. Translated, it gives CASSDPKRGFNEQYF. The full variable domain, rest sourced from reference TRBV5-4 and TRBJ2-7, is ETGVTQSPTHLIKTRGQQVTLRCSSQSGHNTVSWYQQALGQGPQFIFQYYREEENGRGNFPPRFSGLQFPNYSSELNVNALELDDSALYLCASSDPKRGFNEQYFGPGTRLTVT.